This T cell receptor beta chain came from a study of post-analysis software for immune sequencing data. cDNA libraries for TCR beta contained unique molecular identifiers. TCRdb ran MiXCR on the PCR reads and lists one entry per CDR3 protein. The repertoire holds roughly 870,000 distinct CDR3 sequences, with around 53% as singletons. Notes on the study in general: There were about 5 TRBV segments more frequent in patients than controls, and TRBV5-6, TRBV5-1 and TRBV20-1 were among them.

Note on this clonotype: Its specificity is not known.

The CDR3 covers 16 residues. After removal of 5 bases from V and 2 bases from J, the junction contained 3 bases not matched to a gene. The germline CDR1 and CDR2 sequences are SGHTA and FQGNSA. The sequencing input was blood. This sequence originates from a girl under 18 with multiple sclerosis. This chain connects TRBV7-2 to TRBJ2-3, with TRBD2 identical over 14 bases. Written as DNA, the CDR3 is TGTGCCAGCAGCACGGGACTAGCGGGGGCCACAGATACGCAGTATTTT. It translates to CASSTGLAGATDTQYF.